This T cell receptor beta chain was profiled in a study of shared clonotypes between healthy human individuals. Study summary: The composition of the donors was a couple of women and three men aged 18 to 49. CD8 memory received one plate per donor, CD8 naive two, CD4 memory three and CD4 naive three. Broader study findings: Rarefaction gave evidence that sorted-subset sequencing remained incomplete despite large depth. Generally, naive subsets (rather than memory subsets) showed larger estimated richness.

Data came from immunoSEQ multiplex PCR; TCRdb stores just in-frame clones and leaves some out. The data hold roughly 400,000 clones, with around 96% observed a single time. Per germline, CDR1 SGHDN and CDR2 FVKESK. There are 15 residues in the CDR3. Trimming pared 1 base from V and 8 bases from J, leaving 14 bases between. A note on this clone: Antigen unknown.

This clonotype was obtained from a young man in good health. The chain uses TRBV14 and TRBJ1-4; tentative D call: TRBD1 (5 bases). Sequencing was performed on memory CD8+ T cells sorted from blood. The subset here: CD45RO+ cells pooled with CCR7-negative TemRA cells. The CDR3 is CASSQGGRAGEKLFF. The CDR3 region has the DNA TGTGCCAGCAGCCAAGGGGGGAGGGCTGGCGAAAAACTGTTTTTT.